This paragraph covers one T cell receptor beta chain sequence. This entry is derived from a study of siplizumab effects on memory and regulatory T cells. The CDR3 length is 12 residues. CDR1 and CDR2 (germline): SGDLS, YYNGEE. V was cut by 0 bases and J by 8 bases, with 5 bases left in between. Assay: immunoSEQ multiplex PCR; the TCRdb copy retains only in-frame clones and omits some. The sample includes about 91,000 clones, 96% seen only once; the top ten take roughly 0.033%. Material for sequencing was naive CD4+ T cells sorted from blood. The clonotype comes from a human donor in good health. The chain couples TRBV9 to TRBJ1-4; D gene uncertain. CDR3 bases: TGTGCCAGCAGCGTAGAAGGAGAAAAACTGTTTTTT. It specifies CASSVEGEKLFF.